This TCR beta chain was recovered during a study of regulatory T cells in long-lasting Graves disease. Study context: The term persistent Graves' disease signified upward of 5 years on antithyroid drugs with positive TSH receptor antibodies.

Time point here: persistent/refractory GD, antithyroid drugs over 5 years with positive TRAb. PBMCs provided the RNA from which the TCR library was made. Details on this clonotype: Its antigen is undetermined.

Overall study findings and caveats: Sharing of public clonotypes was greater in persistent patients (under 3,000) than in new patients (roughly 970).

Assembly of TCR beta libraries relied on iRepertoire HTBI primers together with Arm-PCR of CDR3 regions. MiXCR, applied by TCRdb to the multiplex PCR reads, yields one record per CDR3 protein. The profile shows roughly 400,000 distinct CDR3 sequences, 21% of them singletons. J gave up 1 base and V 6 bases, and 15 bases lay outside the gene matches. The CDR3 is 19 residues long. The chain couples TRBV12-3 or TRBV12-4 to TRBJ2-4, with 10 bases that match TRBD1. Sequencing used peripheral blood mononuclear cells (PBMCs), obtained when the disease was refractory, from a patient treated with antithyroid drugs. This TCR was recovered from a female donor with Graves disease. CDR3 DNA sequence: TGTGCCAGCAGCCAAGAATGGACAGGGGGACACGGGGCCAAAAACATTCAGTACTTC. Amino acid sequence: CASSQEWTGGHGAKNIQYF.